This T cell receptor beta chain was captured in a study of blood T cells in healthy people across ages. The study's findings and limits: Naive CD4+ cell counts and diversity both ran higher in long-lived than in aged donors.

Comment on this clonotype: What it binds is not known.

PCR was performed a second time for 7 to 11 cycles using a sample-barcoded 5' primer and a J-beta primer mix. A single record per CDR3 protein comes from TCRdb applying MiXCR to the 5' RACE reads. The table records about 830,000 distinct CDR3 sequences, approximately 67% of them present only once. Caucasian, healthy and from Russia, the donors were aged between about 6 and 90. Each of the donors had approximately 10 milliliters of peripheral blood drawn into EDTA-treated Vacutainer tubes. This TCR derives from a man between 25 and 39 years old in good health. The sample comprised blood.

The chain's CDR3 is CSVEERRGTPHSRGGRNEQFF. The CDR3 nucleotides are TGCAGCGTTGAAGAGCGGAGGGGGACACCTCATTCGCGGGGGGGCCGGAATGAGCAGTTCTTC. V is TRBV29-1 and J is TRBJ2-1; TRBD2 matches at 9 bases. The V gene's germline CDR1 is SQVTM and CDR2 ANQGSEA. This CDR3 contains 21 residues. With 0 bases clipped from V and 7 bases from J, the junction kept 25 bases outside the gene matches.